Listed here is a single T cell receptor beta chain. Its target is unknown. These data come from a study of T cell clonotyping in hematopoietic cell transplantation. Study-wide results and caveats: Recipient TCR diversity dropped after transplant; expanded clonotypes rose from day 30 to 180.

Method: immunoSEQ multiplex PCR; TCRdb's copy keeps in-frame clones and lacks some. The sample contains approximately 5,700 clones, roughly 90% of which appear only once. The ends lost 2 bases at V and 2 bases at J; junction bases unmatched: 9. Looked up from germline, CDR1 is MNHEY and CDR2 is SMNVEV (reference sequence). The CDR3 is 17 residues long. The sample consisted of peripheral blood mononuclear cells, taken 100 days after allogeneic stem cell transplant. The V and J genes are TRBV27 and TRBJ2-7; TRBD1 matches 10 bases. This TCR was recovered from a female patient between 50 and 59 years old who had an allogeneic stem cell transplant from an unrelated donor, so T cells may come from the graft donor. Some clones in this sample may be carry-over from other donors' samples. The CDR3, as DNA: TGTGCCAGCAGTTTACGAACCGGGACAGGGGTTCCCTACGAGCAGTACTTC. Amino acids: CASSLRTGTGVPYEQYF.